This TCR beta chain stems from a study of vaccination and CD4 T cells after COVID-19. Study overall: Investigators stimulated cells with overlapping spike peptides drawn from SARS-CoV-2, HCoV-NL63, HCoV-OC43 and HCoV-229E.

Looked up from germline, CDR1 is SEHNR and CDR2 is FQNEAQ (reference sequence). The CDR3 extends over 16 amino acids. V was pared by 2 bases and J by 0 bases, with 11 bases between. An Oncomine TCR Beta short-read assay was used to sequence the DNA from cultured CD4+ T cells. One entry per CDR3 protein, called by TCRdb with MiXCR from the PCR reads. The table includes under 20,000 distinct CDR3 sequences, 20% to 25% detected once. As for this clonotype: The target antigen is unknown.

As for treatment: approximately 9-day PBMC culture with coronavirus spike peptide pools or control peptides (ViraFEST assay). In this cohort, PCR tests turned positive between March and December 2020, predating US Alpha, Beta and Delta variants. V usage is TRBV7-9 and J usage is TRBJ1-3; D is ambiguous. This clonotype originated in a human donor with COVID-19. Sequences were obtained from cultured CD4+ T cells from blood. The CDR3 region has the DNA TGTGCCAGCAGCTTACAGGCGCCAGTCTCTGGAAACACCATATATTTT. It specifies CASSLQAPVSGNTIYF.